Listed here are 12 T cell receptor beta chains from one sample, sequenced in a study of blood T cells in healthy people across ages. For the second PCR, which ran for about 7 to 11 cycles, a sample-barcoded 5' primer and a J-beta primer mix were used. TCRdb reanalysed the 5' RACE reads using MiXCR and keeps one entry per CDR3 protein. Of hundreds of thousands of distinct CDR3 sequences detected, around three fifths appear once; the ten largest clones hold roughly 25%. The specimen was blood. The receptors were sampled from a man aged 40-50 years in good health.

The gene calls are TRBV6-4 and TRBJ2-2, with 8 bases that match TRBD1. CDR1 and CDR2 (germline): MRHNA, SNTAGT. J was trimmed by 0 bases and V by 5 bases; bases with no gene match: 8. CDR3 length: 17 amino acids. CDR3 DNA: TGTGCCAGCAGTAGGTGGGGGACAGGCGCGAACACCGGGGAGCTGTTTTTT. It yields the protein CASSRWGTGANTGELFF.

The rearrangement joins TRBV7-3 to TRBJ2-1; a weak D match, TRBD2 (7 bases). Per germline, CDR1 SGHTA and CDR2 FQGTGA. The CDR3 loop spans 13 amino acids. V shed 5 bases and J shed 10 bases, with 15 bases lying between them. CDR3 loop: CASSVKGGEEQFF. As DNA, the CDR3 is TGTGCCAGCAGCGTAAAGGGGGGGGAAGAGCAGTTCTTC. Full variable domain (outside the CDR3, taken from reference TRBV7-3 and TRBJ2-1): GAGVSQTPSNKVTEKGKYVELRCDPISGHTALYWYRQSLGQGPEFLIYFQGTGAADDSGLPNDRFFAVRPEGSVSTLKIQRTERGDSAVYLCASSVKGGEEQFFGPGTRLTVL.

The table lists this clonotype with a few counts. The chain has TRBV4-3 and TRBJ1-2, with unresolved D. CDR3 length: 14 residues. From germline, CDR1 is LGHNA and CDR2 YSLEER. V gave up 1 base and J gave up 1 base, with 7 bases separating them. In DNA form, the CDR3 reads TGCGCCAGCAGCCAAGTTTTTATTAACTATGGCTACACCTTC. This codes for CASSQVFINYGYTF.

This chain joins TRBV29-1 and TRBJ1-4, with D maybe TRBD1 (6 bases). The germline CDR1 and CDR2 sequences are SQVTM and ANQGSEA. The CDR3 is 13 amino acids. Trimming cost V 6 bases and J 5 bases, with 13 bases left between them. The CDR3 DNA follows: TGCAGCGTAGGACAGAGTGAAAATGAAAAACTGTTTTTT. Translating gives CSVGQSENEKLFF.

This clonotype was seen a few times. V and J are TRBV7-2 and TRBJ2-1; D may be TRBD2 (6 bases). This CDR3 spans 16 amino acids. Germline V gene lookup returns CDR1 SGHTA and CDR2 FQGNSA. V dropped 1 base and J dropped 10 bases, with 20 bases sitting between them. This chain's CDR3 is CASSLGSGLLVGEQFF. The CDR3 DNA follows: TGTGCCAGCAGCTTAGGTAGCGGACTCCTAGTTGGCGAGCAGTTCTTC.

This chain links TRBV12-3 or TRBV12-4 with TRBJ2-4, with TRBD2 matching over 11 bases. J lost 13 bases, V lost 7 bases, and 12 bases had no gene match. The length of the CDR3 is 14 residues. The CDR3 nucleotides are TGTGCCAGCACCTTGGGCCTAGCGGGAGGTGGGCAGTACTTC. Amino acid sequence: CASTLGLAGGGQYF.

The V call is TRBV7-9, the J call TRBJ2-7, with no clear D. Trimming took 0 bases from V and 3 from J, leaving 6 bases between them. Germline lookup yields CDR1 SEHNR and CDR2 FQNEAQ (reference sequence). The CDR3 covers 13 residues. CDR3 bases: TGTGCCAGCAGCTTAGCGGGAAACTACGAGCAGTACTTC. The encoded protein is CASSLAGNYEQYF.

This chain joins TRBV28 and TRBJ1-1; 7 bases agree with TRBD1. The CDR3 is made up of 15 amino acids. Germline CDR1 reads MDHEN; CDR2 reads SYDVKM. With V trimmed by 10 bases and J by 4 bases, 15 bases remained unmatched. The CDR3 protein is CATKGSSTGVTEAFF. DNA of the CDR3: TGTGCCACCAAAGGGTCCTCTACAGGGGTCACTGAAGCTTTCTTT.

This clonotype was observed a few times. This rearrangement joins TRBV15 to TRBJ2-7, with 11 nucleotides matching TRBD1. CDR3 length: 15 residues. Looked up from germline, CDR1 is LNHNV and CDR2 is YYDKDF (reference sequence). V lost 0 bases, J lost 6 bases, and 4 bases stayed unmatched. The CDR3 sequence is CATSRDRDRGTEQYF. The CDR3, as DNA: TGTGCCACCAGCAGAGATCGGGACAGGGGGACCGAGCAGTACTTC. Supplemented by reference TRBV15 and TRBJ2-7, the full variable domain reads DAMVIQNPRYQVTQFGKPVTLSCSQTLNHNVMYWYQQKSSQAPKLLFHYYDKDFNNEADTPDNFQSRRPNTSFCFLDIRSPGLGDTAMYLCATSRDRDRGTEQYFGPGTRLTVT.

The table lists this clonotype with a few counts. This rearrangement joins TRBV20-1 to TRBJ1-2; 9 bases line up with TRBD1. Per germline, CDR1 DFQATT and CDR2 SNEGSKA (reference sequence). CDR3 length: 14 residues. The J segment lost 6 bases and the V segment lost 5 bases, leaving 10 bases of the junction unmatched. CDR3 coding DNA: TGCAGTGCTTCCAACCAACAGGGGGCGGATGGCTACACCTTC. Protein: CSASNQQGADGYTF.

This clonotype was picked up a small number of times. V and J are TRBV6-5 and TRBJ1-5; D may be TRBD1 (6 bases). V shed 7 bases and J shed 6 bases, with 16 bases lying between them. The CDR3 runs to 14 residues. The germline V gene encodes CDR1 MNHEY and CDR2 SVGAGI. The CDR3: CASTMVTGGQPQHF. Written as DNA, the CDR3 is TGTGCCAGCACCATGGTGACAGGAGGTCAGCCCCAGCATTTT.

This chain links TRBV18 with TRBJ1-1; D unresolved. The germline V gene encodes CDR1 KGHSH and CDR2 LQKENI. CDR3 size: 15 residues. V was pared by 2 bases and J by 1 base, with 11 bases between. The CDR3 sequence is CASSPTGSWNTEAFF. The CDR3 nucleotides read TGTGCCAGCTCACCAACGGGTTCTTGGAACACTGAAGCTTTCTTT.